The source of this TCR beta chain is a study of cytomegalovirus exposure and HLA in healthy donors. Study-wide findings and caveats: In vitro experiments confirmed that a few CMV-associated chains were specific for CMV antigens. Around 160 TCR beta chains were listed as cytomegalovirus-associated.

Points on this clone: The antigen is unknown. One junction end disagrees with the germline gene, perhaps due to a read error.

The assay was immunoSEQ multiplex PCR, and TCRdb's table has in-frame clones only and misses some. The sample shows more than 200,000 clones, 80% to 95% of them seen only once. Material for sequencing was PBMCs. This TCR was sampled from a woman aged 25-40 years in good health and CMV-seronegative.

The CDR3, as DNA: TGTGCTAGTGGTTCGGGGGGGGTCTTC. As protein: CASGSGGVF. V and J are TRBV12-5 and TRBJ2-7, with 8 positions matching TRBD2. The CDR3 extends over 9 amino acids. CDR1 is LGHNT and CDR2 is FRNRAP in the germline V gene.